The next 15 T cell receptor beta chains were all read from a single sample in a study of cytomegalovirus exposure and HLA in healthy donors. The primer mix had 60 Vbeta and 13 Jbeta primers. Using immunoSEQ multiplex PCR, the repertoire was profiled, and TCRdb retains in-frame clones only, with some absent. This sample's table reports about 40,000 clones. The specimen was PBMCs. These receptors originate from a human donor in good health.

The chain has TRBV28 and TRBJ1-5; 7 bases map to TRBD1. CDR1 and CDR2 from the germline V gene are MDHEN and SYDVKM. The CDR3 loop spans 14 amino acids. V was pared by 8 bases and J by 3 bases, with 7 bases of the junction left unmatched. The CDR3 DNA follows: TGTGCCAGCCGTACAGGGGTCCTCAATCAGCCCCAGCATTTT. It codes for CASRTGVLNQPQHF.

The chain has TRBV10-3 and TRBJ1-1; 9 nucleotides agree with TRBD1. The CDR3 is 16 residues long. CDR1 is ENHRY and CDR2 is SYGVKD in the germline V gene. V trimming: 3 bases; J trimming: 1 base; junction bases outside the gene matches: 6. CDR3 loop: CAISDLTGGGNTEAFF. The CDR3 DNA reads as TGTGCCATCAGTGATCTGACAGGGGGGGGGAACACTGAAGCTTTCTTT.

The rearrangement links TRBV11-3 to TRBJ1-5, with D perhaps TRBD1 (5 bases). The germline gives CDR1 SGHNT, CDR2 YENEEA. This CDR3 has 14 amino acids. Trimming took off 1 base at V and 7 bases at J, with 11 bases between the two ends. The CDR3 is CASSLVRGYQPQHF. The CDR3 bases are TGTGCCAGCAGCTTAGTAAGGGGTTACCAGCCCCAGCATTTT.

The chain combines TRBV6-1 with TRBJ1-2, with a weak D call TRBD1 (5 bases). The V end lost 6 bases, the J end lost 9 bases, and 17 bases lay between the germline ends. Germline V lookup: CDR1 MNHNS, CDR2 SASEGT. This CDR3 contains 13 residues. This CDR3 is CASRDSQLIRYTF. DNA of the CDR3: TGTGCCAGCAGAGACAGCCAACTTATCCGCTACACCTTC.

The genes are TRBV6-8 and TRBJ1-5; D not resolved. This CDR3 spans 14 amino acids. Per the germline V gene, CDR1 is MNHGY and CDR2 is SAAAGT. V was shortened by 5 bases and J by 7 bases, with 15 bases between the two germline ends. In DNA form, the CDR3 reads TGTGCCAGCAGTCCGGACGGCGGAGGGCAGCCCCAGCATTTT. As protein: CASSPDGGGQPQHF.

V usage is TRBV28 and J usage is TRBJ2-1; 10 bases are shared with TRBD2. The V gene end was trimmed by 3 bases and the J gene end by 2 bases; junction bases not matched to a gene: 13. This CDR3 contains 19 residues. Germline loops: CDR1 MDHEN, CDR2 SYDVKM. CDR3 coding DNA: TGTGCCAGCAGTTTCCCCCTGGAGGAGCGGGGGGGACCCTACAATGAGCAGTTCTTC. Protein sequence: CASSFPLEERGGPYNEQFF.

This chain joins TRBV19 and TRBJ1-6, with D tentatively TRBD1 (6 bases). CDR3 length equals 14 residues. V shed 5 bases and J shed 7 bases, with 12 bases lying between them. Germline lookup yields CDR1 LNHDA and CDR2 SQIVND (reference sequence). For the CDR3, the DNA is TGTGCCAGTAGTCTACAGGGCTCCAATTCACCCCTCCACTTT. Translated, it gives CASSLQGSNSPLHF.

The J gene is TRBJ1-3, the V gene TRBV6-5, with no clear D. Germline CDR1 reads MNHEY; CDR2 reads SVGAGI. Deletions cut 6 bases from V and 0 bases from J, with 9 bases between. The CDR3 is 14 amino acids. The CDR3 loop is CASRATLSGNTIYF. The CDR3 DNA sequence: TGTGCCAGCAGAGCGACCCTCTCTGGAAACACCATATATTTT.

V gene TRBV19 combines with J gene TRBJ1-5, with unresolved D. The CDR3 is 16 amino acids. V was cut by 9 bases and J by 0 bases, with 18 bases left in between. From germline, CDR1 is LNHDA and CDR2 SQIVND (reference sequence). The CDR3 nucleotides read TGTGCCAGCCGGGCTGACCGGGAAAATAGCAATCAGCCCCAGCATTTT. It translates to CASRADRENSNQPQHF.

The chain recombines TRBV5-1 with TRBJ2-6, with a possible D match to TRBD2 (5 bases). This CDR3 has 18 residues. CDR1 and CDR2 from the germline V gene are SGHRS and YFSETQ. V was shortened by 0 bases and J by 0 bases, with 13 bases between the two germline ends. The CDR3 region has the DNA TGCGCCAGCAGCTTGGCCGGCAGGACTGGCTCTGGGGCCAACGTCCTGACTTTC. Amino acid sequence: CASSLAGRTGSGANVLTF.

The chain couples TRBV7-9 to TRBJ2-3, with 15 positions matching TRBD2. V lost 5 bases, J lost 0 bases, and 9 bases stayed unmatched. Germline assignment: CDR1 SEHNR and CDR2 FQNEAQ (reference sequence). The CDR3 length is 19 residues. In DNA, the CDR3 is TGTGCCAGCAGCCTACTACCGGGACTAGCGGGGGGAAGCACAGATACGCAGTATTTT. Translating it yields CASSLLPGLAGGSTDTQYF.

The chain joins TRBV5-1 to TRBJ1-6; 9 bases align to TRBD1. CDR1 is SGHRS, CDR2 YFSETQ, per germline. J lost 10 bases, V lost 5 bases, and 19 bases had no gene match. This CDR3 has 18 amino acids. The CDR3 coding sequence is TGCGCCAGCAGTTGGATTCCGGGACAGGGCGCGGCCGGCTCACCCCTCCACTTT. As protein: CASSWIPGQGAAGSPLHF.

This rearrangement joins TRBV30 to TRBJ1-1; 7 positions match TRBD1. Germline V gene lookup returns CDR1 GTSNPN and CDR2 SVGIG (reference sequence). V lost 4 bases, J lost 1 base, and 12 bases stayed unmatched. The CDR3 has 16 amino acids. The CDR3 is CAWIMRGRKKNTEAFF. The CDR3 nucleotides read TGTGCCTGGATCATGAGGGGGCGGAAGAAGAACACTGAAGCTTTCTTT.

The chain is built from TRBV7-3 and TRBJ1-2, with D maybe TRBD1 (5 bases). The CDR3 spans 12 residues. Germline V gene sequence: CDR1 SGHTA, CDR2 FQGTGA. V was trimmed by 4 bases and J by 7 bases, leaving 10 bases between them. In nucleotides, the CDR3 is TGTGCCAGCAGCTCCCAGGGATTTGGCTACACCTTC. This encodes CASSSQGFGYTF.

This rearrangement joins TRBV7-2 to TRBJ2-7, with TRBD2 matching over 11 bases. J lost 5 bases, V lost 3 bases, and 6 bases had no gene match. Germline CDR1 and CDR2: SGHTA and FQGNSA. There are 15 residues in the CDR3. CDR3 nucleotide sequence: TGTGCCAGCAGCTTGACTAGCGGGGACATTGACGAGCAGTACTTC. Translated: CASSLTSGDIDEQYF.